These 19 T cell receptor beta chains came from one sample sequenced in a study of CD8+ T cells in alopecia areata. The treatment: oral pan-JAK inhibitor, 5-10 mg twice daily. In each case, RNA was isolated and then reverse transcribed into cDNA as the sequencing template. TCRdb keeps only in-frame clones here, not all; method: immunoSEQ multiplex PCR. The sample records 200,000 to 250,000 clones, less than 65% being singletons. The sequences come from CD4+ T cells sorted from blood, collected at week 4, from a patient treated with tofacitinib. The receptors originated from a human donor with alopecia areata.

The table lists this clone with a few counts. The CDR3 DNA reads as TGTGCCAGCAGCTTGACTAGCGGGGGGGCCTTGTTCTTC. Residues: CASSLTSGGALFF. V and J are TRBV7-2 and TRBJ2-1, with 14 bases matching TRBD2. Germline V gives CDR1 SGHTA, CDR2 FQGNSA. V dropped 3 bases and J dropped 15; count of bases not matched to a gene: 4. The CDR3 spans 13 residues.

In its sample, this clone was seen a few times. The CDR3 bases are TGCAGCGTCCGGGCGGGGAACTCTGGGGCCAACGTCCTGACTTTC. This codes for CSVRAGNSGANVLTF. The rearrangement links TRBV29-1 to TRBJ2-6; possible D gene TRBD2, 6 bases. The CDR3 consists of 15 residues. Germline-derived CDR1 and CDR2 are SQVTM and ANQGSEA. V lost 6 bases, J lost 0 bases, and 12 bases lay in between.

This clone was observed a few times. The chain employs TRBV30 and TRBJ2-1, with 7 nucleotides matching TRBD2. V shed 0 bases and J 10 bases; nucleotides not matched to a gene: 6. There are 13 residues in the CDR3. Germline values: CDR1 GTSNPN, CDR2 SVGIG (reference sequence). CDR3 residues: CAWSVDGGKEQFF. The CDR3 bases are TGTGCCTGGAGTGTAGACGGGGGGAAAGAGCAGTTCTTC.

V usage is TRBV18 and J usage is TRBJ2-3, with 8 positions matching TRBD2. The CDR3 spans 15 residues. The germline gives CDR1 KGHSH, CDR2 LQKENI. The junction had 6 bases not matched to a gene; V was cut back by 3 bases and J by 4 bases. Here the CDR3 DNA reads TGTGCCAGCTCACCGTTTAGCGGGGTGTCAGATACGCAGTATTTT. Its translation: CASSPFSGVSDTQYF.

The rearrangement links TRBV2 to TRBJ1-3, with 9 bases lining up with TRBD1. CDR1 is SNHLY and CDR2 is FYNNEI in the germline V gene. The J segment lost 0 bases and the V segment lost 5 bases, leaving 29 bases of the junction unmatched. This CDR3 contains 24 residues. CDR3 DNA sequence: TGTGCCAGCAGTAGAGCGCCGGGACAGGGCGCTCCCTTGAGGGTCCGCGGCTCTGGAAACACCATATATTTT. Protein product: CASSRAPGQGAPLRVRGSGNTIYF. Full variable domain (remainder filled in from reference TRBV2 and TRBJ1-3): EPEVTQTPSHQVTQMGQEVILRCVPISNHLYFYWYRQILGQKVEFLVSFYNNEISEKSEIFDDQFSVERPDGSNFTLKIRSTKLEDSAMYFCASSRAPGQGAPLRVRGSGNTIYFGEGSWLTVV.

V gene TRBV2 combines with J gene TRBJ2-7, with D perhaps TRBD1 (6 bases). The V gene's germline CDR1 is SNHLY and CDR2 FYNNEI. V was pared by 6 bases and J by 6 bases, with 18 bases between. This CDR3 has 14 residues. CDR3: CASSAVPGQAEQYF. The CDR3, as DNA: TGTGCCAGCAGCGCCGTCCCGGGACAAGCCGAGCAGTACTTC.

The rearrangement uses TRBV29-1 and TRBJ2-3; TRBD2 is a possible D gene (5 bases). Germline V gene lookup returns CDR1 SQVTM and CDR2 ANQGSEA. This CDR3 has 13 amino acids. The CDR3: CSGRRQSTDTQYF. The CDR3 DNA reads TGCAGTGGTAGGAGGCAGAGCACAGATACGCAGTATTTT.

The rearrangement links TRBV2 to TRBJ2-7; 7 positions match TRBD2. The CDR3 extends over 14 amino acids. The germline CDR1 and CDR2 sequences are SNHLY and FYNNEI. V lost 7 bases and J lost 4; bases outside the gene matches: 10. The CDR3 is CASNPRASGYEQYF. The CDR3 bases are TGTGCCAGCAACCCGAGGGCTAGCGGATACGAGCAGTACTTC.

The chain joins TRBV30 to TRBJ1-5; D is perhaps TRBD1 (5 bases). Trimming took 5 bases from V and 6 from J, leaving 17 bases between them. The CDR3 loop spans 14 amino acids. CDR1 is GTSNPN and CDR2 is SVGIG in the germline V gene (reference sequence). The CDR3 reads CAWWGGDYGQPQHF. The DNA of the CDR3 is TGTGCCTGGTGGGGGGGGGATTATGGTCAGCCCCAGCATTTT.

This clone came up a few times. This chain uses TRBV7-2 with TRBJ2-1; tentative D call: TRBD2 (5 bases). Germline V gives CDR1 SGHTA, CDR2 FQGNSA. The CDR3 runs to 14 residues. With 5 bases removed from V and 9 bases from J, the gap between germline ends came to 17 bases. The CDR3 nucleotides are TGTGCCAGCAGCCGGGGATCAACCAGAGGTGAGCAGTTCTTC. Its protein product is CASSRGSTRGEQFF. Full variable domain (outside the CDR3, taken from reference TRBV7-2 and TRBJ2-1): GAGVSQSPSNKVTEKGKDVELRCDPISGHTALYWYRQSLGQGLEFLIYFQGNSAPDKSGLPSDRFSAERTGGSVSTLTIQRTQQEDSAVYLCASSRGSTRGEQFFGPGTRLTVL.

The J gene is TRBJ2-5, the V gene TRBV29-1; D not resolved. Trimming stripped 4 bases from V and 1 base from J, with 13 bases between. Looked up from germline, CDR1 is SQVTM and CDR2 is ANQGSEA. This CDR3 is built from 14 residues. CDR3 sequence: CSVGLRLSQETQYF. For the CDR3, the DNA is TGCAGCGTTGGTTTGCGGCTGAGCCAAGAGACCCAGTACTTC.

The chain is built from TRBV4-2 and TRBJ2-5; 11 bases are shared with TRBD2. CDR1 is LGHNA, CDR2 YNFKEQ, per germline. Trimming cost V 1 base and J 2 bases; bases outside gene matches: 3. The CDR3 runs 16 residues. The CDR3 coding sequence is TGTGCCAGCAGCCAAGCGGGACTAGCGGCACAAGAGACCCAGTACTTC. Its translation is CASSQAGLAAQETQYF.

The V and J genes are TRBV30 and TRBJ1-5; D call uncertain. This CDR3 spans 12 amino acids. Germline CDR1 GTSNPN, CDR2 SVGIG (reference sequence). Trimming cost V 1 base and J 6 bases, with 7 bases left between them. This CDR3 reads CAWSASSQPQHF. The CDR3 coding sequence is TGTGCCTGGAGTGCTTCCAGTCAGCCCCAGCATTTT. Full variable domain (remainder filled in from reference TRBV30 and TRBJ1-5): SQTIHQWPATLVQPVGSPLSLECTVEGTSNPNLYWYRQAAGRGLQLLFYSVGIGQISSEVPQNLSASRPQDRQFILSSKKLLLSDSGFYLCAWSASSQPQHFGDGTRLSIL.

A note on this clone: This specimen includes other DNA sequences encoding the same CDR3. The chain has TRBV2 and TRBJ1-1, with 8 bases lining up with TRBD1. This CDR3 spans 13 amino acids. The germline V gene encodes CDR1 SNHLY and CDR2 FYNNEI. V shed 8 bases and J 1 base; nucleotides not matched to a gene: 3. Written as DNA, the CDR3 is TGTGCCAGCTCCGGACAGGGGAACACTGAAGCTTTCTTT. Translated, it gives CASSGQGNTEAFF. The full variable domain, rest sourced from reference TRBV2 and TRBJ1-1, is EPEVTQTPSHQVTQMGQEVILRCVPISNHLYFYWYRQILGQKVEFLVSFYNNEISEKSEIFDDQFSVERPDGSNFTLKIRSTKLEDSAMYFCASSGQGNTEAFFGQGTRLTVV.

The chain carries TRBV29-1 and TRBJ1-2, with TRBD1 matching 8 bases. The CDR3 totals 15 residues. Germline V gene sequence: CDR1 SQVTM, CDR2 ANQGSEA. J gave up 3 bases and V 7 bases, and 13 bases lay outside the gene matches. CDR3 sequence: CSGRGQGAADYGYTF. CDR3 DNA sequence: TGCAGCGGGAGGGGGCAGGGGGCGGCGGACTATGGCTACACCTTC. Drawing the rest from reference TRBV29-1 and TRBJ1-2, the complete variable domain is SAVISQKPSRDICQRGTSLTIQCQVDSQVTMMFWYRQQPGQSLTLIATANQGSEATYESGFVIDKFPISRPNLTFSTLTVSNMSPEDSSIYLCSGRGQGAADYGYTFGSGTRLTVV.

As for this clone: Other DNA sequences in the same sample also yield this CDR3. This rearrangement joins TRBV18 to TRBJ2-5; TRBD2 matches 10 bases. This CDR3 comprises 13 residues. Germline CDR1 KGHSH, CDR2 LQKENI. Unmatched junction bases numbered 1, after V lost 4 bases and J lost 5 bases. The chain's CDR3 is CASSLGLAETQYF. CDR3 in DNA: TGTGCCAGCTCACTGGGACTAGCGGAGACCCAGTACTTC.

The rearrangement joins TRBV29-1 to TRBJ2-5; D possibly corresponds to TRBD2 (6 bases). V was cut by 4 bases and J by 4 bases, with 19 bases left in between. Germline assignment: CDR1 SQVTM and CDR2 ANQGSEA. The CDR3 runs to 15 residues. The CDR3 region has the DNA TGCAGCGTTGCGTTGTCAGGGAGGTCAGGAGAGACCCAGTACTTC. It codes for CSVALSGRSGETQYF.

The CDR3 region is CASGTGLSYEQYF. The DNA for the CDR3 is TGTGCCAGCGGGACAGGACTCTCCTACGAGCAGTACTTC. The rearrangement joins TRBV6-5 to TRBJ2-7, with TRBD1 matching over 8 bases. CDR3 length equals 13 residues. Germline assignment: CDR1 MNHEY and CDR2 SVGAGI. Unmatched junction bases numbered 3, after V lost 8 bases and J lost 0 bases.

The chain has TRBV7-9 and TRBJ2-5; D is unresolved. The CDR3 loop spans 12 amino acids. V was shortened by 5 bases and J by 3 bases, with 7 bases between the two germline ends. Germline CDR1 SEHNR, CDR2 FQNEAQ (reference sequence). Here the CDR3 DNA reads TGTGCCAGCAGCCCTGTGAAAGAGACCCAGTACTTC. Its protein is CASSPVKETQYF.